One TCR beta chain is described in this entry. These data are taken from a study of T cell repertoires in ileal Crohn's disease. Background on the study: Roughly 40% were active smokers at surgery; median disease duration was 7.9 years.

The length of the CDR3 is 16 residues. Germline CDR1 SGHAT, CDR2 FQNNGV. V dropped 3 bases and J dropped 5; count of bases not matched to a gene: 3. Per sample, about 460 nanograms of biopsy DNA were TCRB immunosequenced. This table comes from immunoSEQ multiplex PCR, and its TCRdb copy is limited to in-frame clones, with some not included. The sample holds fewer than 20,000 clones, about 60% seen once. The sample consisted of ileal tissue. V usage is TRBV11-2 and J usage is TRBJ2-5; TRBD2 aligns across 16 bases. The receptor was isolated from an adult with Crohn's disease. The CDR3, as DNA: TGTGCCAGCAGCTTGGGACTAGCGGGAGGGCGGGAGACCCAGTACTTC. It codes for CASSLGLAGGRETQYF.